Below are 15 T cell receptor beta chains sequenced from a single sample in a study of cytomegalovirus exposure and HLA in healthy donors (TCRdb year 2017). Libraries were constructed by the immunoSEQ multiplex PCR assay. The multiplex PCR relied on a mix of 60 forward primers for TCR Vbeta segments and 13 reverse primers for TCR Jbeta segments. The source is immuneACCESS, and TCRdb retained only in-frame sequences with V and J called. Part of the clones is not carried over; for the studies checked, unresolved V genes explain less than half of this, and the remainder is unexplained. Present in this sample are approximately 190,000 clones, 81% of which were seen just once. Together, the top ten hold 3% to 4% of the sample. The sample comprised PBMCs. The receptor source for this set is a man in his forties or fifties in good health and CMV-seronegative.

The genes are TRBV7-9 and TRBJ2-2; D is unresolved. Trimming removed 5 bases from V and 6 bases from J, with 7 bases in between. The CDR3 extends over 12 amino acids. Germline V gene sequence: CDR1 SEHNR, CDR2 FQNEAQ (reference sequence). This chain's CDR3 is CASSPVPGELFF. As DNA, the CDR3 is TGTGCCAGCAGCCCAGTCCCCGGGGAGCTGTTTTTT.

This chain's CDR3 is CASSLGGSSYEQYF. For the CDR3, the DNA is TGTGCCAGCAGCTTAGGGGGCTCCTCCTACGAGCAGTACTTC. The V and J genes are TRBV5-5 and TRBJ2-7; 7 bases agree with TRBD1. With 2 bases clipped from V and 0 bases from J, the junction kept 2 bases outside the gene matches. Germline-derived CDR1 and CDR2 are SGHKS and YYEKEE (reference sequence). The CDR3 has 14 amino acids.

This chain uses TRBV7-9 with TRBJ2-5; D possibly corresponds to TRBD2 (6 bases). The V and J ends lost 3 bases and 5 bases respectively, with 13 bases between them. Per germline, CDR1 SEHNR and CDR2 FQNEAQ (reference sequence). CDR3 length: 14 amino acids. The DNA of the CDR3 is TGTGCCAGCAGCTTGGGCGGGGTGGATGAGACCCAGTACTTC. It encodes CASSLGGVDETQYF.

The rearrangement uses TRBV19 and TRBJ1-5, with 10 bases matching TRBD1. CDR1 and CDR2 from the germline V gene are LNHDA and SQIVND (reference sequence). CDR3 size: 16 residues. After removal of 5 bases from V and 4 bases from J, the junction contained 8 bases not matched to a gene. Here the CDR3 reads CASSGTGVKSNQPQHF. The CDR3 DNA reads TGTGCCAGTAGTGGGACAGGGGTTAAATCGAATCAGCCCCAGCATTTT.

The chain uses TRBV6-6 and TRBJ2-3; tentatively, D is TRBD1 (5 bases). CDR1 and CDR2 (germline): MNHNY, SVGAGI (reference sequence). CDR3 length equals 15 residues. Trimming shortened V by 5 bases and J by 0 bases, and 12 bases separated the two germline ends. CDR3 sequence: CASSVPGYSTDTQYF. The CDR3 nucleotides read TGTGCCAGCAGTGTTCCAGGGTATAGCACAGATACGCAGTATTTT.

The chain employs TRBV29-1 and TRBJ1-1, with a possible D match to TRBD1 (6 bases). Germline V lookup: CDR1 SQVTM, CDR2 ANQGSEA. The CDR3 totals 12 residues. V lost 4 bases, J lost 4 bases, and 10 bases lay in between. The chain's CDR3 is CSVGGGATEAFF. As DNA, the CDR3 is TGCAGCGTTGGTGGGGGGGCCACTGAAGCTTTCTTT.

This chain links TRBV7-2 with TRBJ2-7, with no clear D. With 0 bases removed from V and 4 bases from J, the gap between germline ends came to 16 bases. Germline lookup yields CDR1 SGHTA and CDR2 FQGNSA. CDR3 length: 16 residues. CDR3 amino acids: CASSLAPGTSSYEQYF. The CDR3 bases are TGTGCCAGCAGCTTAGCGCCCGGTACGTCTAGTTACGAGCAGTACTTC.

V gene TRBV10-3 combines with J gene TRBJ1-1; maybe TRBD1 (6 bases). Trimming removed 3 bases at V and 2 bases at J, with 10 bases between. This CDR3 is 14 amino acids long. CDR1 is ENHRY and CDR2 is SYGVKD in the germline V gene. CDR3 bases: TGTGCCATCAGTGACCAGGGGCGTAACACTGAAGCTTTCTTT. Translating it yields CAISDQGRNTEAFF.

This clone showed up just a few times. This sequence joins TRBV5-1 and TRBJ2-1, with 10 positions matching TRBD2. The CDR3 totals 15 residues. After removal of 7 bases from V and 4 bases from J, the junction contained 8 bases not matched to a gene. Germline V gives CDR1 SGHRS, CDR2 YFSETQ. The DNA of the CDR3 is TGCGCCAGCCTACCCACTAGCGGGGATTACAATGAGCAGTTCTTC. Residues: CASLPTSGDYNEQFF.

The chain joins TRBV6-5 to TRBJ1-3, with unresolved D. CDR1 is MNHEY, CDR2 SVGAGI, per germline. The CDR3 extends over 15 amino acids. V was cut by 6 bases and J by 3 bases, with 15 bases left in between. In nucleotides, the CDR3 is TGTGCCAGCAGACAGTCGCGGGATTTTGGAAACACCATATATTTT. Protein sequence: CASRQSRDFGNTIYF.

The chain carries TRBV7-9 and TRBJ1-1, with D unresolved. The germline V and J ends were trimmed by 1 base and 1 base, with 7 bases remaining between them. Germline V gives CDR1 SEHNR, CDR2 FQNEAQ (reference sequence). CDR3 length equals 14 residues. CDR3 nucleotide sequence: TGTGCCAGCAGCTTAGTCCGGGAGAACACTGAAGCTTTCTTT. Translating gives CASSLVRENTEAFF.

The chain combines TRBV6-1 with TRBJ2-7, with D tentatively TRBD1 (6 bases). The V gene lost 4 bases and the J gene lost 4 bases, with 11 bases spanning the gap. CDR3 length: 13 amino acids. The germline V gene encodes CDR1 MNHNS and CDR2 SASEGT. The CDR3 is CASSADRTYEQYF. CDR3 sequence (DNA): TGTGCCAGCAGTGCCGACAGGACGTACGAGCAGTACTTC.

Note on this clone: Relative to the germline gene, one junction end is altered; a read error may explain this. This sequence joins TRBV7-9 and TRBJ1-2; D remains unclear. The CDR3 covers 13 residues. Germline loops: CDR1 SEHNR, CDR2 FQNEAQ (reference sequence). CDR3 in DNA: TGTTCCAGCAGCTTAAGGGAGAACTATGGCTACACCTTC. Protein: CSSSLRENYGYTF.

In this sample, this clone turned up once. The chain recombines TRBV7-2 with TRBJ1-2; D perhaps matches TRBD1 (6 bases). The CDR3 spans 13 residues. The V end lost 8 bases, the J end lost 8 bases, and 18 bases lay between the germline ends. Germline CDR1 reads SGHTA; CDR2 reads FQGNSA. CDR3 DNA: TGTGCCAGCTCGCCCGGCAGGGGAGACGGCTACACCTTC. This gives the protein CASSPGRGDGYTF.

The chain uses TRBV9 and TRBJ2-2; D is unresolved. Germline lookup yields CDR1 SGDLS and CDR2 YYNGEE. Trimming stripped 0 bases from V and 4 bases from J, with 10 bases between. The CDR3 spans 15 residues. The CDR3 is CASSVAGLGTGELFF. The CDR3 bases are TGTGCCAGCAGCGTAGCCGGGTTGGGCACCGGGGAGCTGTTTTTT.